This entry concerns a single TCR beta chain. Its target is not known. This sample is part of a study of long-term antiretroviral therapy in people with HIV. Germline lookup yields CDR1 SGDLS and CDR2 YYNGEE. The trim removed 0 bases at V and 3 bases at J, leaving 2 bases unmatched. The CDR3 is 15 amino acids. Version v3.0 of the immunoSEQ assay was performed at survey level. Profiled with immunoSEQ multiplex PCR; TCRdb holds only in-frame clones, not every one. The sample holds more than 35,000 clones; approximately 94% are singletons and the top ten take roughly 3.9%. Study observations and caveats: Comparison with controls showed narrower CDR3 length ranges in HIV repertoires. Gathering of blood took place between about 2004 and 2017, possibly under older ART regimens.

Material: unsorted PBMCs, obtained 4.1 years after starting antiretroviral therapy. The TCR was taken from a woman aged 45 to 65 with HIV. The chain combines TRBV9 with TRBJ2-7; 11 bases map to TRBD2. DNA of the CDR3: TGTGCCAGCAGCGTAGCTAGCGGGGGGTACTACGAGCAGTACTTC. This sequence encodes CASSVASGGYYEQYF.